The entry that follows covers one T cell receptor (beta chain) sequence. This clonotype was counted a few times. The antigen it recognizes is unknown. Per-base quality was not reported, and no clone a single base away is much larger than it. This entry belongs to a study of post-analysis software for immune sequencing data (dated by TCRdb to between 2014 and 2017). General notes on the study: Disease courses on record covered relapsing-remitting, secondary progressive and progressive-relapsing multiple sclerosis, though some patients had no subtype annotation. Patient repertoires were compared against 11 to 12 previously published healthy control repertoires from donors aged roughly 6 to 26 years. A subset of samples was prepared in parallel using single-end sample barcoding, then pooled and co-amplified after Illumina adapter ligation.

TCR beta repertoires were profiled from peripheral blood of over 10 young patients with multiple sclerosis to demonstrate the VDJtools post-analysis software. The patients with multiple sclerosis were children and adolescents between roughly 6 and 16 years of age. Via the germline V gene, CDR1 is MNHEY and CDR2 SVGAGI. The CDR3 runs 14 amino acids, cysteine and phenylalanine included. Just CDR3 DNA is preserved here, 42 bases in frame from base 1. The trim is 6 bases for V and 5 bases for J, with a gap of 11 bases between the germline ends. Receptor libraries were prepared by PCR. Instrument on record: Illumina HiSeq 2500. Unique molecular identifiers were incorporated into TCR beta cDNA libraries to reduce PCR and sequencing biases. Every 1 to 10 million input T cells yielded about 500,000 cDNA molecules, meaning each molecule approximated one T cell. The patient libraries were prepared and sequenced using the same protocol as the earlier healthy control dataset. Samples belonging to the same batch were prepared together, multiplexed and sequenced on a shared HiSeq lane. The original pipeline was this. MIGEC handled the raw barcoded reads, throwing out single-read molecular identifier groups before consensus assembly and CDR3 extraction. VDJtools was used for post-analysis of the clonotype tables, with diversity normalized by down-sampling every dataset to the smallest sample size. In repertoire overlap clustering, CDR3 amino acid sequences, but not nucleotide sequences, were matched to correct batch-related cross-sample contamination. TCRdb reprocessed the public reads (quality trimming at Q25 with fastp, clone calling with MiXCR) and kept in-frame beta chains. Rows with a matching CDR3 protein are joined into one entry that keeps the most common DNA and genes. TCRdb, not the authors, supplied the V and J calls. The sample table records fewer than 850,000 distinct CDR3 sequences; 25% to 30% of these occur just once. The ten largest clones add up to about 0.5% of the sample.

Here is what the overall study found, with its caveats: Strong co-clustering of samples prepared in the same batch was shown by direct clustering with F measure, prompting a batch-effect correction. Normalized Chao1 diversity was significantly lower in multiple sclerosis patients than controls, suggesting substantial peripheral T-cell clonal expansion. Significantly higher frequencies in patients than in controls were found for roughly 5 TRBV segments, including TRBV5-6, TRBV5-1 and TRBV20-1. The multiple sclerosis patient group was slightly younger than the control group.

The sample taken for sequencing was blood. The rearranged chain carries TRBV6-5 and TRBJ1-6; TRBD1 is a possible D gene, resting on 5 matching bases. The source of this sequence is a girl between 5 and 17 years old with multiple sclerosis. Read as DNA, the sequence is TGTGCCAGCAGCAGACAGCGACATAATTCACCCCTCCACTTT. It is translated as CASSRQRHNSPLHF.